Reported below is one T cell receptor (beta chain). Its antigen remains unidentified. Generated by immunoSEQ multiplex PCR, the TCRdb table keeps only in-frame clones and is missing some. The data contain roughly 150,000 clones, approximately 91% of them singletons. Trimming took 2 bases from V and 3 from J, leaving 9 bases between them. The CDR3 has 13 amino acids. The germline CDR1 and CDR2 sequences are SGHRS and YFSETQ. The data were taken from a study of CD4+ T cells in melanoma. Regarding the study as a whole: CD8+ T cell, macrophage and B cell function reportedly correlated with neoantigen-specific CD4+ T cells.

The chain uses TRBV5-1 and TRBJ2-7; maybe TRBD2 (5 bases). The receptor comes from a human donor with melanoma. For the CDR3, the DNA is TGCGCCAGCAGCTTCGACGGGAACTACGAGCAGTACTTC. It translates to CASSFDGNYEQYF.